The rows below give T cell receptor beta chains drawn from one sample of a study of blood T cell repertoires in COVID-19. Data came from immunoSEQ multiplex PCR; TCRdb stores just in-frame clones and leaves some out. The data contain more than 85,000 clones, approximately 88% of them singletons. Sequencing used peripheral blood. These receptors all stem from a woman in her 70s with acute or convalescent COVID-19. CDR3s include the opening cysteine and the closing phenylalanine or tryptophan. The order of the fields is V gene, J gene, D gene, clone size, CDR3 DNA, CDR3 protein. D genes are given only for firm matches. Rows give clone size only sometimes, using once, few, many, or a class for an expanded clone.

TRBV12-3/TRBV12-4	TRBJ2-2	-	-	TGTGCCAGCAGTTTACGGCAGGCCGGGGAGCTGTTTTTT	CASSLRQAGELFF
TRBV19	TRBJ1-2	-	once	TGTTCCTATAGGGGAAAGGACTATGGCTACACCTTC	CSYRGKDYGYTF
TRBV2	TRBJ1-5	TRBD1	-	TGTGCCAGCAGGACAGGGGTAGGTCAGCCCCAGCATTTT	CASRTGVGQPQHF
TRBV27	TRBJ1-5	-	-	TGTGCCAGCAGTTTTACGGGTCAGCCCCAGCATTTT	CASSFTGQPQHF
TRBV28	TRBJ1-5	-	few	TGTGCCAGCAGTCCACTCGGGCTAGGGGCGGGACAGCCCCAGCATTTT	CASSPLGLGAGQPQHF
TRBV2	TRBJ1-2	-	-	TGTGCCAGCAGTGGCGCGGGGGGCTACACCTTC	CASSGAGGYTF
TRBV5-6	TRBJ1-6	TRBD1	once	TGTGCCAGCACCCATGCCAGGGGGCGGAATTCACCCCTCCACTTT	CASTHARGRNSPLHF
TRBV4-1	TRBJ2-6	-	-	TGCGCCAGCAGCAAGGAGGGGCCCGGCGGTACCGGGGCCAACGTCCTGACTTTC	CASSKEGPGGTGANVLTF
TRBV30	TRBJ2-7	TRBD1	-	TGTGCCTGGACAGGGACAGGGGGATTCGGCGAGCAGTACTTC	CAWTGTGGFGEQYF
TRBV10-3	TRBJ1-1	TRBD1	-	TGTGCCATCAGCGAGATGACAGGGAAAGACACTGAAGCTTTCTTT	CAISEMTGKDTEAFF
TRBV27	TRBJ1-2	-	-	TGTGCCAGCAGTTTCATAGGGGCTAACTATGGCTACACCTTC	CASSFIGANYGYTF
TRBV10-1	TRBJ2-7	-	-	TGCGCCAGCAGTGATCCGGACAGTTTCTACGAGCAGTACTTC	CASSDPDSFYEQYF
TRBV5-6	TRBJ2-3	-	-	TGTGCCAGCAGCTTGGGTAGGAGGGATACGCAGTATTTT	CASSLGRRDTQYF
TRBV27	TRBJ2-1	-	-	TGTGCCAGCAGCCACAAAGACAGGAGCTCCTACAATGAGCAGTTCTTC	CASSHKDRSSYNEQFF
TRBV28	TRBJ2-6	-	-	TGTGCCAGCAGTACCCCCCTGGGCACCCGCTCTGGGGCCAACGTCCTGACTTTC	CASSTPLGTRSGANVLTF
TRBV7-8	TRBJ2-1	TRBD2	once	TGTGCCAGCAGCTTTTCTAGCGGGGGAAGCAATGAGCAGTTCTTC	CASSFSSGGSNEQFF
TRBV27	TRBJ1-1	-	-	TGTGCCAGCAGTCCCCGACGGGGGGTTAACATGAACACTGAAGCTTTCTTT	CASSPRRGVNMNTEAFF
TRBV19	TRBJ2-1	TRBD2	-	TGTGCCAGTAGTATGACTAGCGGTGGTAGGTATGAGCAGTTCTTC	CASSMTSGGRYEQFF
TRBV28	TRBJ2-3	TRBD2	-	TGTGCCAGCAATCAGCGGGAGAATACGCAGTATTTT	CASNQRENTQYF
TRBV29-1	TRBJ2-1	TRBD1	-	TGCAGCGTAGACAGGGGAGAATACAATGAGCAGTTCTTC	CSVDRGEYNEQFF
TRBV28	TRBJ1-5	-	-	TGTGCCAGCAGCCCCTCCGGCGGTTTAGGTCAGCCCCAGCATTTT	CASSPSGGLGQPQHF
TRBV27	TRBJ1-1	-	once	TGTGCCGCGGGACCCCTTGGGAGGGGAGGGAACACTGAAGCTTTCTTT	CAAGPLGRGGNTEAFF
TRBV11-2	TRBJ1-3	-	-	TGTGCCAGCAGCTTTGCAGGCCCAAGCTCTGGAAACACCATATATTTT	CASSFAGPSSGNTIYF
TRBV4-1	TRBJ2-3	TRBD2	-	TGCGCCAGCAGCCTTACCTCGACTAGCGGCACAGATACGCAGTATTTT	CASSLTSTSGTDTQYF
TRBV6-5	TRBJ1-4	-	-	TGTGCCAGCAGGGCAGAAACAACTAATGAAAAACTGTTTTTT	CASRAETTNEKLFF
TRBV30	TRBJ2-5	-	-	TGTGCCTGGAGTGTACGAGGGCCCCTGAGGGAGACCCAGTACTTC	CAWSVRGPLRETQYF
TRBV5-1	TRBJ2-2	TRBD2	-	TGCGCCAGCAGCTTCGCGGGAGGGCCAGCAGGTGGGGAGCTGTTTTTT	CASSFAGGPAGGELFF
TRBV10-1	TRBJ2-1	-	-	TGCGCCAGCAGTGAGTCGTCCCTTTCCTACAATGAGCAGTTCTTC	CASSESSLSYNEQFF
TRBV11-2	TRBJ1-5	-	-	TGTGCCAGCAGCTTATCCGGGGGGGATCAGCCCCAGCATTTT	CASSLSGGDQPQHF
TRBV2	TRBJ2-6	-	-	TGTGCCAGCAGGAGAGACTCAGTAGGGGTCGGCTCTGGGGCCAACGTCCTGACTTTC	CASRRDSVGVGSGANVLTF
TRBV4-1	TRBJ2-4	-	once	TGCGCCAGCAGCCATGGTACAGCCCAACTAGCCAAAAACATTCAGTACTTC	CASSHGTAQLAKNIQYF
TRBV4-1	TRBJ1-3	-	-	TGCGCCAGCAGCCGAGCTCCGGGCTCTGGAAACACCATATATTTT	CASSRAPGSGNTIYF
TRBV11-3	TRBJ2-7	TRBD2	-	TGTGCCAGCAGCTTATTCGCGGGAGCCGAGCAGTACTTC	CASSLFAGAEQYF
TRBV19	TRBJ1-5	-	-	TGTGCCAGTAGTGCCGGCCTCGGCGGTCAGCCCCAGCATTTT	CASSAGLGGQPQHF
TRBV5-3	TRBJ2-7	-	-	TGTGCCAGAAGGCACGCCTTACAGGGACCAAGTTCCTACGAGCAGTACTTC	CARRHALQGPSSYEQYF
TRBV11-1	TRBJ2-2	TRBD2	-	TGTGCCAGCAGCTTCGGGGGGGCTCACACCGGGGAGCTGTTTTTT	CASSFGGAHTGELFF
TRBV18	TRBJ2-3	-	-	TGTGCCAGCTCACCCCACGGACAGTCAGATACGCAGTATTTT	CASSPHGQSDTQYF
TRBV2	TRBJ1-2	-	-	TGTGCCAGCTGGGGGCCTGTACAAGGACAGTCAGACGACTATGGCTACACCTTC	CASWGPVQGQSDDYGYTF
TRBV28	TRBJ1-5	TRBD1	once	TGTGCCAGCAGTCCCCGCGACAGGGGGCATTTTCAGCCCCAGCATTTT	CASSPRDRGHFQPQHF
TRBV28	TRBJ2-1	TRBD2	-	TGTGCCAGCAGGCCTCAGACTAGCCTTTACAATGAGCAGTTCTTC	CASRPQTSLYNEQFF